This T cell receptor (beta chain) was recovered during a study of blood T cells in healthy people across ages. On the study more broadly: When template switching was applied, about one barcoded beta molecule was captured per two T cells. Findings and limits, study-wide: Naive T cell percentage showed a strong correlation with TCR beta diversity. Conclusively comparing naive with antigen-experienced cells was impossible with unsorted PBMCs.

V was pared by 2 bases and J by 8 bases, with 9 bases between. Germline lookup yields CDR1 DFQATT and CDR2 SNEGSKA (reference sequence). CDR3 length: 11 amino acids. A few counts support this clonotype. Its antigen is unknown. The second PCR ran roughly 6 to 12 cycles with a sample-barcoded 5' primer and J-beta primers. TCRdb itself ran the 5' RACE reads through MiXCR, one entry per CDR3 protein. The data show about 800,000 distinct CDR3 sequences, 46% seen once. Sample: blood. V usage is TRBV20-1 and J usage is TRBJ1-2; possibly TRBD1 for D (5 bases). The source of this sequence is an elderly man in good health. The CDR3 reads CSARQGNGYTF. The CDR3 DNA follows: TGCAGTGCTAGACAGGGTAACGGCTACACCTTC.